The present T cell receptor beta chain was sequenced within a study of blood T cell repertoires in COVID-19. Here immunoSEQ multiplex PCR was the method, and the copy in TCRdb shows in-frame clones only, minus some. The repertoire holds under 300,000 clones, with under 90% as singletons. The CDR3 runs 18 residues. The germline gives CDR1 KGHSH, CDR2 LQKENI. Trimming left V 4 bases short and J 0 bases short, with 19 bases between. The chain links TRBV18 to TRBJ1-5; D is ambiguous. The material sequenced was PBMCs or T cells enriched from blood (not recorded which). The TCR was taken from a woman in her thirties or forties who had recovered from COVID-19. The CDR3 here is CASSRLGGASGSNQPQHF. For the CDR3, the DNA is TGTGCCAGCTCACGCCTCGGTGGCGCCTCAGGTAGCAATCAGCCCCAGCATTTT. The entire variable domain, with the rest obtained from reference TRBV18 and TRBJ1-5, is as follows: NAGVMQNPRHLVRRRGQEARLRCSPMKGHSHVYWYRQLPEEGLKFMVYLQKENIIDESGMPKERFSAEFPKEGPSILRIQQVVRGDSAAYFCASSRLGGASGSNQPQHFGDGTRLSIL.